This T cell receptor beta chain was profiled in a study of blood T cell repertoires in COVID-19. In the study overall: From T cells, B-cell-depleted T cells, or PBMCs came the material, which was cDNA or gDNA.

The table came from immunoSEQ multiplex PCR; TCRdb's copy has only in-frame clones and leaves some out. The data show 350,000 to 400,000 clones, 87% seen once. Material: PBMCs or T cells enriched from blood (not recorded which). This TCR was sampled from a man aged 40-55 years in a cohort exposed to, infected with or recovered from COVID-19 (not recorded which).

CDR3 sequence (DNA): TGTGCCAGCAGTTACGTTCCCCGAACAGCAAACAATGAGCAGTTCTTC. Amino acids: CASSYVPRTANNEQFF. This chain links TRBV6-5 with TRBJ2-1, with D unresolved. Between the trimmed V and J ends, which lost 2 bases and 5 bases, there was a span of 16 bases. Germline loops: CDR1 MNHEY, CDR2 SVGAGI. The CDR3 loop spans 16 amino acids.